The 21 T cell receptor beta chains presented below share a single source sample, sequenced in a study of T-cell memory formation after mild COVID-19. TCRdb used MiXCR to reprocess the 5' RACE reads, holding one entry per CDR3 protein. The repertoire holds approximately 100,000 distinct CDR3 sequences, around 25% seen once, with under 50% in the top ten. Sequencing was performed on PBMCs or a T cell subset sorted from them (not recorded which). The source is a man aged 18-30 years who had mild COVID-19 (a few samples of this study predate the infection). Cell type and time point are not known.

This clonotype came up many times. The chain couples TRBV4-1 to TRBJ2-1; D tentatively fits TRBD1 or TRBD2 (5 bases each). With 4 bases removed from V and 5 bases from J, the gap between germline ends came to 30 bases. CDR1 and CDR2 from the germline V gene are MGHRA and YSYEKL. CDR3 length: 20 residues. The CDR3 spells CASSRRLSITGTAHNNEQFF. The CDR3, as DNA: TGCGCCAGCAGCCGTAGACTAAGCATTACCGGGACGGCGCATAACAATGAGCAGTTCTTC.

The chain carries TRBV11-2 and TRBJ2-3; 8 bases align to TRBD2. This CDR3 comprises 16 residues. J gave up 3 bases and V 4 bases, and 9 bases lay outside the gene matches. CDR1 SGHAT and CDR2 FQNNGV come from the germline V gene. The CDR3 reads CASSSPGAGATDTQYF. As DNA, the CDR3 is TGTGCCAGCAGCTCCCCGGGAGCGGGAGCAACAGATACGCAGTATTTT.

Within the sample, this clonotype is medium-sized. The rearrangement links TRBV6-4 to TRBJ2-3, with 7 nucleotides matching TRBD1. The germline V gene encodes CDR1 MRHNA and CDR2 SNTAGT. The CDR3 spans 14 residues. The junction had 6 bases not matched to a gene; V was cut back by 6 bases and J by 3 bases. This CDR3 reads CASSPGQATDTQYF. CDR3 in DNA: TGTGCCAGCAGCCCTGGACAGGCAACAGATACGCAGTATTTT.

This clonotype was recorded many times. V gene TRBV7-8 combines with J gene TRBJ1-2; TRBD1 matches 7 bases. V lost 5 bases, J lost 10 bases, and 4 bases stayed unmatched. CDR3 length equals 11 residues. CDR1 and CDR2 from the germline V gene are SGHVS and FQNEAQ. The CDR3 here is CASSGTAAYTF. The CDR3 nucleotides read TGTGCCAGCAGCGGGACAGCGGCCTACACCTTC. The full variable domain, completed using reference TRBV7-8 and TRBJ1-2, is GAGVSQSPRYKVAKRGQDVALRCDPISGHVSLFWYQQALGQGPEFLTYFQNEAQLDKSGLPSDRFFAERPEGSVSTLKIQRTQQEDSAVYLCASSGTAAYTFGSGTRLTVV.

The chain has TRBV5-1 and TRBJ2-1; weak D call: TRBD2 (6 bases). V dropped 3 bases and J dropped 8 bases, with 24 bases sitting between them. The CDR3 is made up of 17 amino acids. The germline CDR1 and CDR2 sequences are SGHRS and YFSETQ. The CDR3 DNA follows: TGCGCCAGCAGCTCTTTCGACCGGGCCCTGGAGGGCGATGAGCAGTTCTTC. Protein product: CASSSFDRALEGDEQFF.

This clonotype turned up a few times. The chain uses TRBV20-1 and TRBJ2-3, with D perhaps matching TRBD1 (6 bases). CDR3 length equals 14 residues. Germline V gives CDR1 DFQATT, CDR2 SNEGSKA (reference sequence). Trimming removed 6 bases from V and 0 bases from J, with 13 bases in between. The CDR3 sequence is CSANGQISTDTQYF. The CDR3 DNA reads as TGCAGTGCCAATGGACAGATAAGCACAGATACGCAGTATTTT.

This clonotype was seen a handful of times. The chain has TRBV4-1 and TRBJ2-5, with D tentatively TRBD1 (5 bases). Germline-derived CDR1 and CDR2 are MGHRA and YSYEKL. The CDR3 runs to 16 residues. V was shortened by 0 bases and J by 1 base, with 12 bases between the two germline ends. CDR3 loop: CASSQEVGAAQETQYF. The DNA for the CDR3 is TGCGCCAGCAGCCAAGAAGTTGGGGCAGCCCAAGAGACCCAGTACTTC.

J is TRBJ2-7 and V is TRBV27; TRBD2 agrees at 7 bases. This CDR3 region has 15 residues. Germline values: CDR1 MNHEY, CDR2 SMNVEV (reference sequence). The J segment lost 5 bases and the V segment lost 5 bases, leaving 12 bases of the junction unmatched. Here the CDR3 DNA reads TGTGCCAGCAGTACCGGGACTACTTTTGAGAACGAGCAGTACTTC. Translating gives CASSTGTTFENEQYF.

This clonotype appeared a few times. The genes are TRBV12-5 and TRBJ2-7, with 8 bases aligning to TRBD1. Unmatched junction bases numbered 11, after V lost 2 bases and J lost 5 bases. This CDR3 has 16 amino acids. From germline, CDR1 is LGHNT and CDR2 FRNRAP. The CDR3: CASGLPYTGGQHEQYF. The CDR3 DNA reads as TGTGCTAGTGGTTTGCCGTACACAGGGGGACAACACGAGCAGTACTTC. Full variable domain (rest looked up from reference TRBV12-5 and TRBJ2-7): DARVTQTPRHKVTEMGQEVTMRCQPILGHNTVFWYRQTMMQGLELLAYFRNRAPLDDSGMPKDRFSAEMPDATLATLKIQPSEPRDSAVYFCASGLPYTGGQHEQYFGPGTRLTVT.

The rearrangement uses TRBV6-5 and TRBJ2-2, with TRBD2 matching over 9 bases. The CDR3 spans 17 residues. The ends lost 0 bases at V and 2 bases at J; junction bases unmatched: 4. The germline V gene encodes CDR1 MNHEY and CDR2 SVGAGI. CDR3 sequence: CASSYSSGGSNTGELFF. CDR3 sequence (DNA): TGTGCCAGCAGTTACTCTAGCGGGGGCTCCAACACCGGGGAGCTGTTTTTT.

The V and J genes are TRBV11-2 and TRBJ2-5; TRBD2 might be the D (5 bases). This CDR3 contains 14 residues. V dropped 5 bases and J dropped 2 bases, with 12 bases sitting between them. Germline loops: CDR1 SGHAT, CDR2 FQNNGV. The CDR3 nucleotides are TGTGCCAGCAGCCATGCGAGGGATCAAGAGACCCAGTACTTC. It encodes CASSHARDQETQYF.

V is TRBV4-3 and J is TRBJ1-2, with D perhaps TRBD1 (5 bases). V shed 2 bases and J shed 5 bases, with 12 bases lying between them. The CDR3 runs 14 residues. CDR1 and CDR2 (germline): LGHNA, YSLEER. CDR3 DNA sequence: TGCGCCAGCAGCCAACGGGACCGCCGTTATGGCTACACCTTC. Translation: CASSQRDRRYGYTF.

This chain connects TRBV9 to TRBJ2-3; 8 bases agree with TRBD1. Germline-derived CDR1 and CDR2 are SGDLS and YYNGEE. This CDR3 contains 15 residues. With V trimmed by 4 bases and J by 4 bases, 8 bases remained unmatched. The CDR3 region has the DNA TGTGCCAGCAGCTCGGGACAGGCTAATGCAGATACGCAGTATTTT. Protein sequence: CASSSGQANADTQYF.

The chain uses TRBV7-8 and TRBJ2-1; perhaps TRBD1 as D (7 bases). The germline gives CDR1 SGHVS, CDR2 FQNEAQ. The CDR3 loop spans 13 amino acids. V was trimmed by 5 bases and J by 15 bases, leaving 20 bases between them. DNA of the CDR3: TGTGCCAGCAGCCCCCGGGGGTACAGGGGCACGTTCTTC. Amino acids: CASSPRGYRGTFF.

This clonotype occurred once. The chain is built from TRBV9 and TRBJ1-1; 10 bases are a match to TRBD1. The germline gives CDR1 SGDLS, CDR2 YYNGEE. This CDR3 has 15 amino acids. Germline trimming cut 4 bases from V and 5 bases from J; bases unmatched to any gene: 8. This chain's CDR3 is CASSFRDRGGTEAFF. DNA of the CDR3: TGTGCCAGCAGCTTCCGGGACAGGGGTGGTACTGAAGCTTTCTTT.

The rearrangement joins TRBV7-2 to TRBJ1-2, with D perhaps TRBD1 (6 bases). Trimming left V 5 bases short and J 3 bases short, with 10 bases between. Germline-derived CDR1 and CDR2 are SGHTA and FQGNSA. The CDR3 covers 13 residues. The CDR3: CASSRPGDYGYTF. CDR3 sequence (DNA): TGTGCCAGCAGCCGCCCAGGGGACTATGGCTACACCTTC.

V and J are TRBV9 and TRBJ2-3, with unresolved D. The germline V gene encodes CDR1 SGDLS and CDR2 YYNGEE. Trimming removed 4 bases at V and 0 bases at J, with 12 bases between. CDR3 length: 15 amino acids. CDR3 in amino acids: CASSPLAISTDTQYF. The CDR3 DNA sequence: TGTGCCAGCAGCCCACTGGCTATCAGCACAGATACGCAGTATTTT.

This clonotype was counted only a few times. The V and J genes are TRBV27 and TRBJ1-1; no clear D gene. V lost 6 bases and J lost 5, with 4 bases in between. The germline CDR1 and CDR2 sequences are MNHEY and SMNVEV (reference sequence). The CDR3 consists of 10 residues. This CDR3 is CASRGTEAFF. The CDR3 DNA follows: TGTGCCAGCAGGGGGACTGAAGCTTTCTTT.

This chain connects TRBV12-3 or TRBV12-4 to TRBJ1-1; D remains ambiguous. The CDR3 length is 13 residues. V lost 2 bases and J 7 bases, leaving 11 bases between the germline ends. DNA for the CDR3: TGTGCCAGCAGTTTAACCCCGGGCAGTGAAGCTTTCTTT. This gives the protein CASSLTPGSEAFF.

V is TRBV2 and J is TRBJ1-1, with 9 bases lining up with TRBD1. J was trimmed by 6 bases and V by 7 bases; bases with no gene match: 15. The CDR3 has 16 amino acids. Germline V lookup: CDR1 SNHLY, CDR2 FYNNEI. In nucleotides, the CDR3 is TGTGCCAGCAAGTCACCCTACCGGACAGGGGTCGCTGAAGCTTTCTTT. Its protein is CASKSPYRTGVAEAFF.

This chain connects TRBV5-1 to TRBJ2-1, with 8 positions matching TRBD1. Trimming at V came to 4 bases and at J to 6 bases, leaving 9 bases not matched to a gene. Per germline, CDR1 SGHRS and CDR2 YFSETQ. This CDR3 region has 15 residues. CDR3 protein: CASSHDQGAVNEQFF. CDR3 DNA: TGCGCCAGCAGCCACGACCAGGGGGCGGTCAATGAGCAGTTCTTC. The whole variable domain, remainder taken from reference TRBV5-1 and TRBJ2-1, is KAGVTQTPRYLIKTRGQQVTLSCSPISGHRSVSWYQQTPGQGLQFLFEYFSETQRNKGNFPGRFSGRQFSNSRSEMNVSTLELGDSALYLCASSHDQGAVNEQFFGPGTRLTVL.